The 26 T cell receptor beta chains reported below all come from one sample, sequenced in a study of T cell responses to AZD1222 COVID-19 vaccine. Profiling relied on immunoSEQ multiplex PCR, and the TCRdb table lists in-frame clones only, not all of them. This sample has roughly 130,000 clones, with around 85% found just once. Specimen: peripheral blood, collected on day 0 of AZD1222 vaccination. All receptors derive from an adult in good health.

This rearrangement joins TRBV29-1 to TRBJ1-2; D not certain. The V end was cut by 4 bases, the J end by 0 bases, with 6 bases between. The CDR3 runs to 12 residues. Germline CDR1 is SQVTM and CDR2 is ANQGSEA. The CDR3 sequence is CSVGTANYGYTF. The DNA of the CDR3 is TGCAGCGTTGGAACAGCTAACTATGGCTACACCTTC.

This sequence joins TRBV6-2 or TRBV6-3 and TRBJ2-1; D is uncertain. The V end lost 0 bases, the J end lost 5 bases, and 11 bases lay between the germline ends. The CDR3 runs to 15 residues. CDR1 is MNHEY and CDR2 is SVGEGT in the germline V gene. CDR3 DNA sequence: TGTGCCAGCAGTTACTCCTGGGGTGGGGACAATGAGCAGTTCTTC. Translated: CASSYSWGGDNEQFF.

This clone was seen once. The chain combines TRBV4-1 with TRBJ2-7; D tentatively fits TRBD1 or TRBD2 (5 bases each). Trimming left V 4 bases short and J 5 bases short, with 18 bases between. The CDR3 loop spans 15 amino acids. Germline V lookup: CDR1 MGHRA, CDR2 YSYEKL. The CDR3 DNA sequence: TGCGCCAGCAGCCCGGCCGGGGACCTTTCGGACGAGCAGTACTTC. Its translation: CASSPAGDLSDEQYF.

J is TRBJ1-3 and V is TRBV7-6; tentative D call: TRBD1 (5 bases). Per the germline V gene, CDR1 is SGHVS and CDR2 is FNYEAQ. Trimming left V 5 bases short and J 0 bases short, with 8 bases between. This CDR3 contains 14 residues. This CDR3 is CASSNQGSGNTIYF. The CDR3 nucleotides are TGTGCCAGCAGCAATCAGGGCTCTGGAAACACCATATATTTT. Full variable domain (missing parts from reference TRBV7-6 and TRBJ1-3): GAGVSQSPRYKVTKRGQDVALRCDPISGHVSLYWYRQALGQGPEFLTYFNYEAQQDKSGLPNDRFSAERPEGSISTLTIQRTEQRDSAMYRCASSNQGSGNTIYFGEGSWLTVV.

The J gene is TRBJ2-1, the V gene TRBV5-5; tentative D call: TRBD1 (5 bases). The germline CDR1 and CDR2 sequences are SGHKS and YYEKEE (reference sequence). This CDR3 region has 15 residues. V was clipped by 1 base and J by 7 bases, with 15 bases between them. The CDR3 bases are TGTGCCAGCAGCTTGCTCCAGGGATTGGATAATGAGCAGTTCTTC. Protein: CASSLLQGLDNEQFF.

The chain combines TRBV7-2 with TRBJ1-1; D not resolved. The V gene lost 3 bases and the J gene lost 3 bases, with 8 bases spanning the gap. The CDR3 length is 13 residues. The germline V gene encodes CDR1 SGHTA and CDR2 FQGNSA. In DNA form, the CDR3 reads TGTGCCAGCAGCTTTAGCCTTGACACTGAAGCTTTCTTT. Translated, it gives CASSFSLDTEAFF.

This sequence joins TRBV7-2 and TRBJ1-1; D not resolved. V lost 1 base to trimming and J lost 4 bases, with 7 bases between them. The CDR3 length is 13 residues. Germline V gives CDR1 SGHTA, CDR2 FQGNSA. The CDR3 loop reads CASSLVEATEAFF. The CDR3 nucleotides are TGTGCCAGCAGCTTAGTGGAGGCCACTGAAGCTTTCTTT. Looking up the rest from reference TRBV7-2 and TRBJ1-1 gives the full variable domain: GAGVSQSPSNKVTEKGKDVELRCDPISGHTALYWYRQSLGQGLEFLIYFQGNSAPDKSGLPSDRFSAERTGGSVSTLTIQRTQQEDSAVYLCASSLVEATEAFFGQGTRLTVV.

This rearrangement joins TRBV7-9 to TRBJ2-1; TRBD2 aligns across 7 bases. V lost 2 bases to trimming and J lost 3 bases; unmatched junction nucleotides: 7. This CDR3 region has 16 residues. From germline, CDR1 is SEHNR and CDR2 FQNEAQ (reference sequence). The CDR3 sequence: CASSLRRGVVYNEQFF. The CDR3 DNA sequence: TGTGCCAGCAGCTTAAGACGGGGGGTTGTCTACAATGAGCAGTTCTTC.

CDR3 sequence (DNA): TGCGCCAGCAGCCACCCCACCGGGCTTAAGGACTACGAGCAGTACTTC. It translates to CASSHPTGLKDYEQYF. The chain joins TRBV4-1 to TRBJ2-7; D call uncertain. The CDR3 is 16 amino acids. CDR1 and CDR2 (germline): MGHRA, YSYEKL. V shed 3 bases and J shed 3 bases, with 18 bases lying between them.

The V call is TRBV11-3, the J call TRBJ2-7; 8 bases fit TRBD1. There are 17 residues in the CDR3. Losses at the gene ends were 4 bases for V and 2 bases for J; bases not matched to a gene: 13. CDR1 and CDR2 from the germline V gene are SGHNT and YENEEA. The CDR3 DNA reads TGTGCCAGCAGCTCTACCCCCTCAGGGGGCCCGACCTACGAGCAGTACTTC. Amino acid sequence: CASSSTPSGGPTYEQYF.

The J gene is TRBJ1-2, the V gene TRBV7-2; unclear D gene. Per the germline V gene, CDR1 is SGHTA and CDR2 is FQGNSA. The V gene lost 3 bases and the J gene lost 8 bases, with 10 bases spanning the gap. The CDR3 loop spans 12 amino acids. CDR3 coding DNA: TGTGCCAGCAGCTTGCGGCAGTGGGGCTACACCTTC. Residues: CASSLRQWGYTF.

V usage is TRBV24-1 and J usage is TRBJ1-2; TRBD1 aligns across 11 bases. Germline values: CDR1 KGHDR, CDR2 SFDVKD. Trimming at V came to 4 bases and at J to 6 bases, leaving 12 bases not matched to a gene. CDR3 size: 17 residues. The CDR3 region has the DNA TGTGCCACCAGTGACCCCAGCGGACAGGGGGCGGTGGATGGCTACACCTTC. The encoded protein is CATSDPSGQGAVDGYTF.

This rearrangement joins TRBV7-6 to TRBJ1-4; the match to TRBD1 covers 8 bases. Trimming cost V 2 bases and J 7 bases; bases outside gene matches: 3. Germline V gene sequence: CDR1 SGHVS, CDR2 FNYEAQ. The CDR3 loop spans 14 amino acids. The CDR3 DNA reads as TGTGCCAGCAGCTTACAGGGGGCCGGTGAAAAACTGTTTTTT. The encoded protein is CASSLQGAGEKLFF. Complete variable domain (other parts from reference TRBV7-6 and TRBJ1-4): GAGVSQSPRYKVTKRGQDVALRCDPISGHVSLYWYRQALGQGPEFLTYFNYEAQQDKSGLPNDRFSAERPEGSISTLTIQRTEQRDSAMYRCASSLQGAGEKLFFGSGTQLSVL.

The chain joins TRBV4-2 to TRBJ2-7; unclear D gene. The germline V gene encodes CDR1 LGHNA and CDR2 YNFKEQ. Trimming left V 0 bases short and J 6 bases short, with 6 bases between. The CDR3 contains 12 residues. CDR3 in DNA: TGTGCCAGCAGCCAAGATCAGCGCGAGCAGTACTTC. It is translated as CASSQDQREQYF.

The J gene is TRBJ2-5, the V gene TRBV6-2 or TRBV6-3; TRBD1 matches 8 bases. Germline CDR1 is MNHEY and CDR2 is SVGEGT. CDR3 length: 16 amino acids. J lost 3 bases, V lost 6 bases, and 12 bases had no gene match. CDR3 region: CASSPWRGQAEETQYF. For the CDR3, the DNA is TGTGCCAGCAGCCCGTGGCGGGGACAGGCTGAAGAGACCCAGTACTTC.

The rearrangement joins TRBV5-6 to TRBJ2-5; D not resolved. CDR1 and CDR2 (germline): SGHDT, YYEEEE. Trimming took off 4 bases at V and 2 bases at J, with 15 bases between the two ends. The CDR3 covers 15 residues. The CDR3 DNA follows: TGTGCCAGCAGCATCGGCCCTGGAAGGCAAGAGACCCAGTACTTC. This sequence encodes CASSIGPGRQETQYF.

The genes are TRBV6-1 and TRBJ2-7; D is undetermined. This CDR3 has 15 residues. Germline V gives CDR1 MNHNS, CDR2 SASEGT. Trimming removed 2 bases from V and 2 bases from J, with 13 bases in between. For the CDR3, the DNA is TGTGCCAGCAGTGAATTCAGCCCCATCACCTACGAGCAGTACTTC. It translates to CASSEFSPITYEQYF.

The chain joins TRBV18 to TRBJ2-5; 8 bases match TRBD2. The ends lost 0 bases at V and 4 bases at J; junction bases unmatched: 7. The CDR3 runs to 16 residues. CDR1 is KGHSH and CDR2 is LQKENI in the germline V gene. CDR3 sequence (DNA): TGTGCCAGCTCACCACCCGGGGGGGCCGTGGGAGAGACCCAGTACTTC. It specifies CASSPPGGAVGETQYF. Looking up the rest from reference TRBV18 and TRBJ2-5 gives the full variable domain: NAGVMQNPRHLVRRRGQEARLRCSPMKGHSHVYWYRQLPEEGLKFMVYLQKENIIDESGMPKERFSAEFPKEGPSILRIQQVVRGDSAAYFCASSPPGGAVGETQYFGPGTRLLVL.

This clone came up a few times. CDR3 sequence (DNA): TGCAGCGTTGAAGTGACGCGGGGGACTGAAGCTTTCTTT. Translated: CSVEVTRGTEAFF. This chain links TRBV29-1 with TRBJ1-1; tentatively, D is TRBD1 (5 bases). V lost 1 base and J 5 bases, leaving 11 bases between the germline ends. This CDR3 contains 13 residues. Germline CDR1 and CDR2: SQVTM and ANQGSEA.

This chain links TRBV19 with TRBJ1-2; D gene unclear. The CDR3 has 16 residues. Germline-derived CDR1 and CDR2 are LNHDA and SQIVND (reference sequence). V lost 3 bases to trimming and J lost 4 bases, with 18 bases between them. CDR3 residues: CASSMGSPNRRYGYTF. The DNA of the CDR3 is TGTGCCAGTAGTATGGGTAGCCCGAACCGGCGCTATGGCTACACCTTC.

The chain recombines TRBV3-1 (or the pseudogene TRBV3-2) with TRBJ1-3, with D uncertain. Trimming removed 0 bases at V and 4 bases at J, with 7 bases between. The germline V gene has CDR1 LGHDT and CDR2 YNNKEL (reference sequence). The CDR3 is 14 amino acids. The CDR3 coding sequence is TGTGCCAGCAGCCAAGATGAACAGGGAAACACCATATATTTT. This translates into CASSQDEQGNTIYF.

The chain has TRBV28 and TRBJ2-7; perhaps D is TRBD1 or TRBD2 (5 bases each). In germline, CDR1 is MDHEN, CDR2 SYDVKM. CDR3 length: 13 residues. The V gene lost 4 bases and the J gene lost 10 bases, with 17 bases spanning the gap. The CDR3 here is CASSWRFRDPQYF. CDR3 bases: TGTGCCAGCAGTTGGAGGTTTCGGGACCCACAGTACTTC.

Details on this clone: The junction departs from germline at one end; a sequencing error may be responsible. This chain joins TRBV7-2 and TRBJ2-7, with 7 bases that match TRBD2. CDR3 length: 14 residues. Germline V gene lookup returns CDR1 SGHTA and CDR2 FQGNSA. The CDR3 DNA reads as TGTGCCAGCAGCCTAGCGGCGGCAACCTACGAGCAGTACTTC. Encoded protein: CASSLAAATYEQYF.

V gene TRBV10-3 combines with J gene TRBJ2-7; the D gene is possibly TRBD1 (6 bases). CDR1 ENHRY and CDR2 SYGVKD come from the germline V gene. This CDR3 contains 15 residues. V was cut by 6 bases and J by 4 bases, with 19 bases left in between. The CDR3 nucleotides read TGTGCCATCAGAGTTCGGGACAAGGCTGGTTACGAGCAGTACTTC. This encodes CAIRVRDKAGYEQYF.

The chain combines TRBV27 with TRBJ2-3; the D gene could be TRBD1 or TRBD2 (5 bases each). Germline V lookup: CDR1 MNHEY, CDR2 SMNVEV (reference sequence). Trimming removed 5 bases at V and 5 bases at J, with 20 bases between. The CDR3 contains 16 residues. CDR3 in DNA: TGTGCCAGCAGTCCCCATAGCGCCAGGGTGCGAGATACGCAGTATTTT. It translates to CASSPHSARVRDTQYF.

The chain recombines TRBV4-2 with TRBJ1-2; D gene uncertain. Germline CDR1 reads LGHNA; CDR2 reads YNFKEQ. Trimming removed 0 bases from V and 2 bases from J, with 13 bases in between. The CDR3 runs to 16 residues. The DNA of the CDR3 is TGTGCCAGCAGCCAAGAAATGTCGGTTGGGAACTATGGCTACACCTTC. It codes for CASSQEMSVGNYGYTF.